The 15 T cell receptor beta chains given below trace back to one sample, sequenced in a study of patients and donors after allogeneic stem cell transplantation. MiXCR was run by TCRdb on the RT-PCR reads, yielding one entry per CDR3 protein. The sample carries 900,000 to 1,000,000 distinct CDR3 sequences, 18% recorded once. Sequences were obtained from blood, either unsorted or a sorted T cell fraction (not recorded which). The source of these receptors is a human donor who was either an allogeneic HSCT recipient or a stem cell or donor lymphocyte infusion donor (not recorded which). It is not recorded whose cells these are; they may come from a transplant donor.

This clonotype occurred a few times. The chain joins TRBV15 to TRBJ1-4, with D uncertain. This CDR3 has 13 residues. CDR1 LNHNV and CDR2 YYDKDF come from the germline V gene (reference sequence). V was trimmed by 8 bases and J by 7 bases, leaving 14 bases between them. The CDR3 DNA follows: TGTGCCACCGCGGTCGATGCGGGTGAAAAACTGTTTTTT. Translating it yields CATAVDAGEKLFF.

The rearrangement links TRBV2 to TRBJ2-2; 7 nucleotides agree with TRBD1. The CDR3 is 15 amino acids. Germline V gene lookup returns CDR1 SNHLY and CDR2 FYNNEI. The junction had 8 bases not matched to a gene; V was cut back by 6 bases and J by 4 bases. CDR3 nucleotide sequence: TGTGCCAGCAGCGAGACAGGGATTGGCACCGGGGAGCTGTTTTTT. It is translated as CASSETGIGTGELFF.

Only a few counts were recorded for this clonotype. This chain connects TRBV12-3 or TRBV12-4 to TRBJ2-5; D might be TRBD2 (5 bases). V gave up 5 bases and J gave up 1 base, with 14 bases separating them. This CDR3 has 15 residues. CDR3: CASSRFPGLQETQYF. The CDR3 DNA reads TGTGCCAGCAGTCGATTCCCTGGACTCCAAGAGACCCAGTACTTC.

This clonotype was seen a handful of times. The chain links TRBV9 to TRBJ2-3; D is perhaps TRBD2 (5 bases). Germline V gene lookup returns CDR1 SGDLS and CDR2 YYNGEE. With 1 base removed from V and 0 bases from J, the gap between germline ends came to 9 bases. The CDR3 extends over 15 amino acids. CDR3 residues: CASSVQAVSTDTQYF. The CDR3 region has the DNA TGTGCCAGCAGCGTACAAGCGGTTAGCACAGATACGCAGTATTTT.

This clonotype was found a few times. The chain carries TRBV7-2 and TRBJ1-3; TRBD1 agrees at 7 bases. Per the germline V gene, CDR1 is SGHTA and CDR2 is FQGNSA. The CDR3 covers 15 residues. The junction had 7 bases not matched to a gene; V was cut back by 8 bases and J by 0 bases. The CDR3, as DNA: TGTGCCAGCCAGGGGGGACCCCCCTCTGGAAACACCATATATTTT. This encodes CASQGGPPSGNTIYF.

A few counts support this clonotype. The chain's CDR3 is CAISEGATDTQYF. For the CDR3, the DNA is TGTGCCATCAGTGAGGGGGCAACCGATACGCAGTATTTT. J is TRBJ2-3 and V is TRBV10-3; maybe TRBD1 (5 bases). Trimming took off 2 bases at V and 6 bases at J, with 9 bases between the two ends. The germline V gene encodes CDR1 ENHRY and CDR2 SYGVKD. This CDR3 region has 13 residues.

The chain carries TRBV6-2 or TRBV6-3 and TRBJ2-2, with no clear D. There are 13 residues in the CDR3. V was shortened by 6 bases and J by 1 base, with 6 bases between the two germline ends. Germline lookup yields CDR1 MNHEY and CDR2 SVGEGT. The DNA of the CDR3 is TGTGCCAGCAGAAACCTGAACACCGGGGAGCTGTTTTTT. Translating gives CASRNLNTGELFF.

The chain carries TRBV20-1 and TRBJ1-6; 7 bases match TRBD1. This CDR3 comprises 16 residues. The trim removed 4 bases at V and 5 bases at J, leaving 11 bases unmatched. Germline CDR1 is DFQATT and CDR2 is SNEGSKA (reference sequence). CDR3 nucleotides: TGCAGTGCTAAAAACAGGGGTGGGTGGGATAATTCACCCCTCCACTTT. Its protein product is CSAKNRGGWDNSPLHF.

This clonotype occurred a few times. This chain links TRBV20-1 with TRBJ2-5, with D perhaps matching TRBD2 (6 bases). The CDR3 runs to 14 residues. Germline V CDR1 and CDR2: DFQATT, SNEGSKA (reference sequence). V was clipped by 0 bases and J by 5 bases, with 13 bases between them. CDR3 bases: TGCAGTGCTAGAGATTCCAGAGGGAGGGAGACCCAGTACTTC. Translated, it gives CSARDSRGRETQYF.

The chain joins TRBV5-6 to TRBJ2-2, with a weak D call TRBD2 (5 bases). V dropped 2 bases and J dropped 6 bases, with 20 bases sitting between them. Per the germline V gene, CDR1 is SGHDT and CDR2 is YYEEEE. This CDR3 is 17 amino acids long. The CDR3 region is CASSFLSIGRRAGELFF. The CDR3 DNA reads TGTGCCAGCAGCTTCCTGTCGATTGGCAGGCGGGCCGGGGAGCTGTTTTTT.

The chain joins TRBV12-3 or TRBV12-4 to TRBJ1-6; D remains ambiguous. This CDR3 region has 17 residues. Trimming removed 6 bases from V and 0 bases from J, with 15 bases in between. For the CDR3, the DNA is TGTGCCAGCAGCCCCCCCGATAGGAGCTCCTATAATTCACCCCTCCACTTT. This codes for CASSPPDRSSYNSPLHF.

This clonotype was seen a handful of times. The chain recombines TRBV12-3 or TRBV12-4 with TRBJ2-3; 8 bases match TRBD1. With 2 bases clipped from V and 1 base from J, the junction kept 5 bases outside the gene matches. The CDR3 sequence is 16 residues long. The CDR3 nucleotides are TGTGCCAGCAGTTTATATCAGGGGGCGGGCACAGATACGCAGTATTTT. This encodes CASSLYQGAGTDTQYF.

This clonotype was counted between two and nine times. This chain joins TRBV29-1 and TRBJ1-2; D might be TRBD1 (6 bases). Looked up from germline, CDR1 is SQVTM and CDR2 is ANQGSEA. This CDR3 has 15 amino acids. Trimming took 3 bases from V and 0 from J, leaving 14 bases between them. The CDR3 DNA sequence: TGCAGCGTTGAGGGCAGGGGCACATCTAACTATGGCTACACCTTC. It specifies CSVEGRGTSNYGYTF.

The chain couples TRBV25-1 to TRBJ2-7; tentative D call: TRBD2 (6 bases). Germline V gene sequence: CDR1 MGHDK, CDR2 SYGVNS. This CDR3 comprises 16 residues. Deletions cut 0 bases from V and 2 bases from J, with 14 bases between. The CDR3 coding sequence is TGTGCCAGCAGTGAATATCGGGGGACCCGGACCTACGAGCAGTACTTC. Encoded protein: CASSEYRGTRTYEQYF.

The chain links TRBV15 to TRBJ2-6; 7 bases agree with TRBD1. CDR1 is LNHNV and CDR2 is YYDKDF in the germline V gene (reference sequence). The CDR3 has 15 residues. V lost 8 bases and J lost 0; bases outside the gene matches: 4. CDR3 sequence: CATGAGGSGANVLTF. CDR3 coding DNA: TGTGCCACCGGGGCAGGGGGCTCTGGGGCCAACGTCCTGACTTTC.